What follows are 7 T cell receptor beta chains derived from one specimen sequenced in a study of blood T cells in healthy people across ages. Primed by a sample-barcoded 5' primer and a J-beta primer mix, a second PCR proceeded for about 6 to 11 cycles. One entry per CDR3 protein, called by TCRdb with MiXCR from the 5' RACE reads. The repertoire holds about 320,000 distinct CDR3 sequences, with 25% to 30% as singletons. Input material: blood. The receptor source for this set is a woman aged 65 to 85 in good health.

The chain has TRBV3-1 and TRBJ1-5; no definite D call. The CDR3 has 14 residues. The V end was cut by 3 bases, the J end by 1 base, with 7 bases between. CDR1 is LGHDT and CDR2 is YNNKEL in the germline V gene (reference sequence). The CDR3: CASSHWASNQPQHF. The CDR3 DNA sequence: TGTGCCAGCAGCCACTGGGCAAGCAATCAGCCCCAGCATTTT.

This clonotype showed up just a few times. The V gene is TRBV27, the J gene TRBJ2-1; D gene uncertain. There are 13 residues in the CDR3. Germline V CDR1 and CDR2: MNHEY, SMNVEV (reference sequence). V was shortened by 3 bases and J by 2 bases, with 5 bases between the two germline ends. The CDR3 spells CASSFRTYNEQFF. The CDR3 bases are TGTGCCAGCAGTTTTAGGACCTACAATGAGCAGTTCTTC.

The chain joins TRBV28 to TRBJ2-5, with TRBD2 as a possible D gene (6 bases). With the DNA end fitting TRBJ2-7 better, the J assignment may be wrong. Germline loops: CDR1 MDHEN, CDR2 SYDVKM. The CDR3 loop spans 16 amino acids. CDR3 DNA: TGTGCCAGCAGCCGCATCGGGACTCGGGGGTCCTACGAGCAGTACTTC. Translated: CASSRIGTRGSYEQYF.

The chain carries TRBV20-1 and TRBJ1-4; 12 nucleotides line up with TRBD1. With V trimmed by 6 bases and J by 5 bases, 13 bases remained unmatched. Germline loops: CDR1 DFQATT, CDR2 SNEGSKA (reference sequence). CDR3 length: 17 residues. CDR3 nucleotide sequence: TGCAGTGCGGGGACAGGGGGCTGGTCGTCTCGGAATGAAAAACTGTTTTTT. Its protein is CSAGTGGWSSRNEKLFF.

This clonotype appeared a few times. The V call is TRBV10-3, the J call TRBJ2-2; D is perhaps TRBD2 (6 bases). V gave up 7 bases and J gave up 2 bases, with 8 bases separating them. The CDR3 covers 13 residues. Germline-derived CDR1 and CDR2 are ENHRY and SYGVKD. CDR3 nucleotides: TGTGCCATCAAGGAGGGTAACACCGGGGAGCTGTTTTTT. The encoded protein is CAIKEGNTGELFF.

This clonotype was seen more than once but under ten times. The V call is TRBV6-6, the J call TRBJ2-1, with 8 positions matching TRBD2. Germline trimming cut 7 bases from V and 9 bases from J; bases unmatched to any gene: 11. The germline gives CDR1 MNHNY, CDR2 SVGAGI (reference sequence). This CDR3 spans 14 amino acids. CDR3: CASTPAGGVGEQFF. The CDR3 DNA follows: TGTGCCAGCACTCCCGCGGGAGGAGTCGGTGAGCAGTTCTTC.

The chain couples TRBV5-1 to TRBJ2-5; D is perhaps TRBD1 (8 bases). The germline V and J ends were trimmed by 6 bases and 4 bases, with 13 bases remaining between them. The CDR3 length is 13 residues. Germline values: CDR1 SGHRS, CDR2 YFSETQ. CDR3 nucleotide sequence: TGCGCCAGCACAGGGGGCGGGAGAGAGACCCAGTACTTC. As protein: CASTGGGRETQYF.